The 25 T cell receptor beta chains given below trace back to one sample, sequenced in a study of blood T cell repertoires in COVID-19. TCRdb's table, derived via immunoSEQ multiplex PCR, lists solely in-frame clones and lacks some. The sample consists of approximately 280,000 clones, about nine tenths of them appearing once. The sample comprised peripheral blood. These receptors originate from a man in his fifties with acute or convalescent COVID-19.

V and J are TRBV4-2 and TRBJ1-1; 9 nucleotides match TRBD1. The CDR3 is 16 residues long. The germline CDR1 and CDR2 sequences are LGHNA and YNFKEQ. J gave up 3 bases and V 4 bases, and 9 bases lay outside the gene matches. The CDR3 DNA reads as TGTGCCAGCAGCCCGGGGACAGGGTCTAGGGACACTGAAGCTTTCTTT. As protein: CASSPGTGSRDTEAFF.

The CDR3 region is CASSIVGQGGGKAFF. In nucleotides, the CDR3 is TGTGCCAGTAGTATAGTTGGGCAGGGGGGTGGTAAAGCTTTCTTT. V is TRBV19 and J is TRBJ1-1; the match to TRBD1 covers 7 bases. The CDR3 runs 15 residues. V lost 1 base and J lost 9; bases outside the gene matches: 11. Germline V lookup: CDR1 LNHDA, CDR2 SQIVND (reference sequence).

This chain connects TRBV19 to TRBJ1-4; D gene ambiguous. Germline V gene sequence: CDR1 LNHDA, CDR2 SQIVND (reference sequence). The ends were cut back, 4 bases at V and 0 bases at J, with 6 bases in the middle. CDR3 length: 14 amino acids. DNA for the CDR3: TGTGCCAGTAGTACCGGGACAACTAATGAAAAACTGTTTTTT. Protein product: CASSTGTTNEKLFF.

The chain joins TRBV19 to TRBJ1-1, with D perhaps TRBD1 (6 bases). CDR3 length: 13 amino acids. V shed 7 bases and J shed 8 bases, with 17 bases lying between them. The germline V gene has CDR1 LNHDA and CDR2 SQIVND (reference sequence). CDR3 sequence (DNA): TGTGCCAGTAACGTCAACAGGGACCAGGAAGCTTTCTTT. Protein: CASNVNRDQEAFF.

The genes are TRBV12-3 or TRBV12-4 and TRBJ2-5; D perhaps matches TRBD2 (6 bases). V lost 4 bases to trimming and J lost 4 bases, with 7 bases between them. The CDR3 is made up of 12 amino acids. The CDR3 region is CASSSEGETQYF. DNA of the CDR3: TGTGCCAGCAGTTCGGAGGGAGAGACCCAGTACTTC.

The chain joins TRBV5-6 to TRBJ1-1, with D unclear. This CDR3 is built from 12 residues. Germline-derived CDR1 and CDR2 are SGHDT and YYEEEE. The V and J ends lost 4 bases and 4 bases respectively, with 8 bases between them. CDR3 region: CASSGLVTEAFF. For the CDR3, the DNA is TGTGCCAGCAGCGGGCTGGTCACTGAAGCTTTCTTT.

This chain connects TRBV16 to TRBJ2-5, with a tentative D call TRBD1 (5 bases). Germline values: CDR1 KGHSY, CDR2 FQNENV. Trimming took 3 bases from V and 5 from J, leaving 10 bases between them. This CDR3 has 13 amino acids. CDR3 loop: CASSHRVSETQYF. The CDR3 DNA sequence: TGTGCCAGCAGCCACAGGGTGTCGGAGACCCAGTACTTC.

The chain couples TRBV5-6 to TRBJ1-2; D may be TRBD1 (5 bases). Germline assignment: CDR1 SGHDT and CDR2 YYEEEE. CDR3 length equals 14 residues. V lost 5 bases to trimming and J lost 2 bases, with 13 bases between them. In DNA form, the CDR3 reads TGTGCCAGCAGAACGGGACTACTGAACTATGGCTACACCTTC. Protein: CASRTGLLNYGYTF. The full variable domain, completed using reference TRBV5-6 and TRBJ1-2, is DAGVTQSPTHLIKTRGQQVTLRCSPKSGHDTVSWYQQALGQGPQFIFQYYEEEERQRGNFPDRFSGHQFPNYSSELNVNALLLGDSALYLCASRTGLLNYGYTFGSGTRLTVV.

The V gene is TRBV7-3, the J gene TRBJ2-2; 9 nucleotides agree with TRBD2. CDR3 length: 15 residues. The germline V gene has CDR1 SGHTA and CDR2 FQGTGA. V gave up 3 bases and J gave up 3 bases; unmatched junction bases: 2. This CDR3 is CASSFAGGHTGELFF. In DNA form, the CDR3 reads TGTGCCAGCAGCTTCGCGGGAGGGCACACCGGGGAGCTGTTTTTT.

The CDR3 loop is CATAPGGSYEQYF. CDR3 nucleotides: TGTGCCACCGCCCCCGGGGGGAGCTACGAGCAGTACTTC. This chain connects TRBV11-2 to TRBJ2-7; 7 nucleotides line up with TRBD2. Per the germline V gene, CDR1 is SGHAT and CDR2 is FQNNGV. The junction had 9 bases not matched to a gene; V was cut back by 10 bases and J by 3 bases. The CDR3 is 13 amino acids.

The rearrangement links TRBV7-2 to TRBJ1-1; 7 bases are a match to TRBD1. The trim removed 5 bases at V and 3 bases at J, leaving 9 bases unmatched. This CDR3 contains 15 residues. CDR1 and CDR2 from the germline V gene are SGHTA and FQGNSA. The CDR3 DNA follows: TGTGCCAGCAGCCCTGGGACAGTGGGGTACACTGAAGCTTTCTTT. Amino acid sequence: CASSPGTVGYTEAFF.

V is TRBV19 and J is TRBJ2-4; tentative D call: TRBD1 (6 bases). The CDR3 runs 16 residues. Germline CDR1 LNHDA, CDR2 SQIVND (reference sequence). With 4 bases removed from V and 2 bases from J, the gap between germline ends came to 15 bases. CDR3 nucleotide sequence: TGTGCCAGTAGTACCGACACAAGGGGGACCAAAAACATTCAGTACTTC. Amino acid sequence: CASSTDTRGTKNIQYF.

The gene calls are TRBV4-1 and TRBJ2-5; 7 positions match TRBD2. V shed 4 bases and J 4 bases; nucleotides not matched to a gene: 12. In germline, CDR1 is MGHRA, CDR2 YSYEKL. This CDR3 is 16 amino acids long. In nucleotides, the CDR3 is TGCGCCAGCAGCCCGGGGGAAGCGGGGATCCGAGAGACCCAGTACTTC. Protein: CASSPGEAGIRETQYF.

The genes are TRBV5-5 and TRBJ1-1, with D unclear. Germline CDR1 reads SGHKS; CDR2 reads YYEKEE (reference sequence). V gave up 5 bases and J gave up 0 bases, with 11 bases separating them. The CDR3 is made up of 14 amino acids. CDR3: CASRRAAMNTEAFF. The CDR3, as DNA: TGTGCCAGCAGGCGGGCAGCCATGAACACTGAAGCTTTCTTT.

On this clone: A single base separates this from a much larger clone, so it may be a read error. The chain uses TRBV6-5 and TRBJ1-6; TRBD1 agrees at 7 bases. There are 14 residues in the CDR3. Germline V gene lookup returns CDR1 MNHEY and CDR2 SVGAGI. Unmatched junction bases numbered 6, after V lost 6 bases and J lost 7 bases. CDR3 protein: CASRLGQKNSPLHF. CDR3 sequence (DNA): TGTGCCAGCAGACTGGGACAGAAAAATTCACCCCTCCACTTT.

This clone was observed a single time. The chain joins TRBV7-9 to TRBJ1-5; D not resolved. Trimming cost V 5 bases and J 4 bases, with 9 bases left between them. The CDR3 spans 13 residues. From germline, CDR1 is SEHNR and CDR2 FQNEAQ (reference sequence). The CDR3 bases are TGTGCCAGCAGCCCGACATCTAATCAGCCCCAGCATTTT. It codes for CASSPTSNQPQHF.

V usage is TRBV5-1 and J usage is TRBJ2-7; the D is unclear. Germline assignment: CDR1 SGHRS and CDR2 YFSETQ. This CDR3 has 11 residues. V dropped 0 bases and J dropped 4 bases, with 2 bases sitting between them. The CDR3 DNA sequence: TGCGCCAGCAGCTTGGCGTACGAGCAGTACTTC. As protein: CASSLAYEQYF.

The chain carries TRBV15 and TRBJ1-3; maybe TRBD1 (6 bases). The germline CDR1 and CDR2 sequences are LNHNV and YYDKDF (reference sequence). V was pared by 4 bases and J by 0 bases, with 13 bases between. This CDR3 is 16 amino acids long. The chain's CDR3 is CATSKPGTPSGNTIYF. CDR3 sequence (DNA): TGTGCCACCAGCAAACCAGGGACACCCTCTGGAAACACCATATATTTT.

This clone was counted a single time. The chain joins TRBV19 to TRBJ1-5; no definite D call. The ends were cut back, 4 bases at V and 9 bases at J, with 22 bases in the middle. CDR1 is LNHDA and CDR2 is SQIVND in the germline V gene (reference sequence). There are 16 residues in the CDR3. CDR3 sequence: CASSTPWREDGWPQHF. In DNA form, the CDR3 reads TGTGCCAGTAGTACCCCCTGGAGGGAGGACGGGTGGCCCCAGCATTTT.

A word on this clone: Other DNA sequences of this sample code for an identical CDR3. J is TRBJ2-4 and V is TRBV6-5, with a possible D match to TRBD2 (6 bases). The germline CDR1 and CDR2 sequences are MNHEY and SVGAGI. Trimming left V 6 bases short and J 7 bases short, with 10 bases between. The CDR3 consists of 12 residues. Written as DNA, the CDR3 is TGTGCCAGCAGCCCGGGGGAGAACATTCAGTACTTC. It encodes CASSPGENIQYF.

This clone showed up just a few times. The CDR3 DNA follows: TGTGCCAGTAGTGCCCAAACAAGCACTGAAGCTTTCTTT. Amino acid sequence: CASSAQTSTEAFF. The V call is TRBV19, the J call TRBJ1-1, with D unresolved. Per the germline V gene, CDR1 is LNHDA and CDR2 is SQIVND (reference sequence). Trimming took off 5 bases at V and 4 bases at J, with 11 bases between the two ends. CDR3 length: 13 amino acids.

The chain employs TRBV6-2 or TRBV6-3 and TRBJ2-3; TRBD2 might be the D (6 bases). Trimming cost V 5 bases and J 2 bases, with 11 bases left between them. This CDR3 has 14 residues. Germline CDR1 is MNHEY and CDR2 is SVGEGT. In nucleotides, the CDR3 is TGTGCCAGCAGTATCGGGACTTTCACAGATACGCAGTATTTT. It encodes CASSIGTFTDTQYF.

The genes are TRBV18 and TRBJ1-2, with D maybe TRBD1 (6 bases). This CDR3 has 14 amino acids. Trimming took 2 bases from V and 6 from J, leaving 13 bases between them. CDR1 and CDR2 (germline): KGHSH, LQKENI. The CDR3 loop is CASSPGGHRHGYTF. The CDR3 DNA reads as TGTGCCAGCTCACCAGGGGGCCACCGTCATGGCTACACCTTC.

The chain joins TRBV12-3 or TRBV12-4 to TRBJ2-3; D is undetermined. The CDR3 length is 11 residues. V lost 6 bases to trimming and J lost 5 bases, with 6 bases between them. The CDR3 is CASRSIDTQYF. The CDR3 DNA sequence: TGTGCCAGCAGGTCCATAGATACGCAGTATTTT.

The chain is built from TRBV29-1 and TRBJ2-5; 12 nucleotides agree with TRBD2. Per the germline V gene, CDR1 is SQVTM and CDR2 is ANQGSEA. The CDR3 sequence is 14 residues long. The V and J ends lost 4 bases and 5 bases, in that order; junction bases with no gene match: 5. The CDR3 sequence is CSVGLGTSGETQYF. CDR3 nucleotides: TGCAGCGTTGGCTTGGGGACTAGCGGGGAGACCCAGTACTTC.